Described below is a single TCR beta chain sequence and its context. Its antigen is not identified. CD4+CD127+ cells were sorted as the conventional CD4 T cells. This record belongs to a study of B cell selection in AIRE deficiency. Broader study findings: Of approximately 3,700 shared Treg TCRbeta sequences, 30% to 35% were healthy-only, approximately 9% patient-only. Approximately 29% of healthy-shared Treg TCRbeta sequences appeared in patient Tconv cells.

Using immunoSEQ multiplex PCR, the repertoire was profiled, and TCRdb retains in-frame clones only, with some absent. In the table there are about 21,000 clones, around 97% of which are singletons. V lost 0 bases and J lost 10, with 22 bases in between. CDR3 size: 17 residues. Germline lookup yields CDR1 LGHNA and CDR2 YSLEER. The receptor was isolated from a human donor with AIRE deficiency. The genes are TRBV4-3 and TRBJ2-1, with a possible D match to TRBD1 (6 bases). Sequencing was carried out using conventional CD4+ T cells sorted from PBMCs. The CDR3 reads CASSQDIWDNLGREQFF. The CDR3 region has the DNA TGCGCCAGCAGCCAAGATATTTGGGACAACCTCGGGCGGGAGCAGTTCTTC.